What follows are 27 T cell receptor beta chains derived from one specimen sequenced in a study of blood T cell repertoires in COVID-19. TCRdb keeps only in-frame clones here, not all; method: immunoSEQ multiplex PCR. The table records about 200,000 clones, approximately 86% of them present only once. Specimen: PBMCs or T cells enriched from blood (not recorded which). The origin of the receptors is a middle-aged woman with acute COVID-19.

This clone was counted only a few times. The rearrangement uses TRBV5-5 and TRBJ2-7, with 11 bases lining up with TRBD1. CDR1 SGHKS and CDR2 YYEKEE come from the germline V gene (reference sequence). The CDR3 runs to 14 residues. V lost 4 bases, J lost 2 bases, and 2 bases stayed unmatched. This chain's CDR3 is CASSPGQGAYEQYF. In DNA form, the CDR3 reads TGTGCCAGCAGCCCGGGACAGGGGGCCTACGAGCAGTACTTC. Full variable domain (missing parts from reference TRBV5-5 and TRBJ2-7): DAGVTQSPTHLIKTRGQQVTLRCSPISGHKSVSWYQQVLGQGPQFIFQYYEKEERGRGNFPDRFSARQFPNYSSELNVNALLLGDSALYLCASSPGQGAYEQYFGPGTRLTVT.

This chain uses TRBV19 with TRBJ1-3; D is unclear. Per the germline V gene, CDR1 is LNHDA and CDR2 is SQIVND (reference sequence). This CDR3 is built from 15 residues. Between the trimmed V and J ends, which lost 3 bases and 0 bases, there was a span of 9 bases. CDR3 residues: CASSIVGLSGNTIYF. As DNA, the CDR3 is TGTGCCAGTAGTATCGTCGGTCTCTCTGGAAACACCATATATTTT.

The chain carries TRBV7-3 and TRBJ2-1, with 9 bases fitting TRBD1. The CDR3 has 14 residues. The ends lost 2 bases at V and 7 bases at J; junction bases unmatched: 3. In germline, CDR1 is SGHTA, CDR2 FQGTGA. DNA for the CDR3: TGTGCCAGCAGCTTAGGGGGACAGGGTAATGAGCAGTTCTTC. This sequence encodes CASSLGGQGNEQFF.

The chain recombines TRBV7-9 with TRBJ2-3; 9 nucleotides match TRBD1. From germline, CDR1 is SEHNR and CDR2 FQNEAQ (reference sequence). This CDR3 spans 14 amino acids. The V segment lost 4 bases and the J segment 7 bases; nucleotides outside the gene matches: 6. The CDR3, as DNA: TGTGCCAGCAGCTCAACCGGGACAGGGAATACGCAGTATTTT. Its protein is CASSSTGTGNTQYF.

The count of this clone is one. This chain connects TRBV2 to TRBJ2-4; TRBD1 aligns across 8 bases. V was pared by 10 bases and J by 7 bases, with 9 bases of the junction left unmatched. Germline V lookup: CDR1 SNHLY, CDR2 FYNNEI. This CDR3 spans 13 amino acids. Here the CDR3 DNA reads TGTGCCACTTCACAGGGGGGTGGGAACATTCAGTACTTC. Protein product: CATSQGGGNIQYF.

Here the CDR3 DNA reads TGTGCCAGCAGCCCTGGGGGGATTACCACCTACGAGCAGTACTTC. Translated, it gives CASSPGGITTYEQYF. The rearrangement uses TRBV11-2 and TRBJ2-7, with D possibly TRBD2 on 6 matching bases. The germline V gene has CDR1 SGHAT and CDR2 FQNNGV. Trimming took off 5 bases at V and 2 bases at J, with 16 bases between the two ends. The CDR3 sequence is 15 residues long.

The CDR3 loop reads CSATTGENTEAFF. DNA of the CDR3: TGCAGCGCCACGACAGGGGAGAACACTGAAGCTTTCTTT. The V gene is TRBV29-1, the J gene TRBJ1-1, with 8 bases aligning to TRBD1. Germline CDR1 and CDR2: SQVTM and ANQGSEA. This CDR3 contains 13 residues. V shed 7 bases, J shed 1 base, and the junction held 5 bases outside the gene matches.

V and J are TRBV28 and TRBJ2-7, with 9 nucleotides matching TRBD1. The V segment lost 6 bases and the J segment 4 bases; nucleotides outside the gene matches: 7. The germline gives CDR1 MDHEN, CDR2 SYDVKM. The CDR3 has 14 amino acids. CDR3 sequence (DNA): TGTGCCAGCAGCCCTGGGACAGGGTGGTACGAGCAGTACTTC. Its translation: CASSPGTGWYEQYF.

This sequence joins TRBV28 and TRBJ1-5; D gene ambiguous. CDR3 length: 12 amino acids. V dropped 2 bases and J dropped 6 bases, with 5 bases sitting between them. Per the germline V gene, CDR1 is MDHEN and CDR2 is SYDVKM. The CDR3 DNA sequence: TGTGCCAGCAGTTTAAGAGCTCAGCCCCAGCATTTT. It codes for CASSLRAQPQHF.

This rearrangement joins TRBV5-5 to TRBJ2-3; TRBD2 agrees at 9 bases. V was clipped by 1 base and J by 3 bases; unmatched bases: 12. The CDR3 sequence is 18 residues long. Germline V gives CDR1 SGHKS, CDR2 YYEKEE (reference sequence). CDR3 loop: CASSLSWREGGATDTQYF. The CDR3 bases are TGTGCCAGCAGCTTGAGTTGGCGGGAGGGAGGGGCGACAGATACGCAGTATTTT.

The CDR3, as DNA: TGTGCCACCAGCACCTCAATACACAGGGTCCAAGAGACCCAGTACTTC. It codes for CATSTSIHRVQETQYF. This chain connects TRBV15 to TRBJ2-5, with TRBD1 as a possible D gene (6 bases). The CDR3 extends over 16 amino acids. Germline V gives CDR1 LNHNV, CDR2 YYDKDF (reference sequence). Trimming left V 4 bases short and J 1 base short, with 16 bases between.

This clone has a single count. The chain couples TRBV18 to TRBJ1-5, with D uncertain. From germline, CDR1 is KGHSH and CDR2 LQKENI. V shed 6 bases and J shed 5 bases, with 11 bases lying between them. The CDR3 is 13 residues long. In nucleotides, the CDR3 is TGTGCCAGCTCTGAAGGGAGCGATCAGCCCCAGCATTTT. Translation: CASSEGSDQPQHF. The variable domain in full, with the rest retrieved from reference TRBV18 and TRBJ1-5, is NAGVMQNPRHLVRRRGQEARLRCSPMKGHSHVYWYRQLPEEGLKFMVYLQKENIIDESGMPKERFSAEFPKEGPSILRIQQVVRGDSAAYFCASSEGSDQPQHFGDGTRLSIL.

V usage is TRBV28 and J usage is TRBJ1-5; TRBD1 matches at 7 bases. CDR3 length equals 15 residues. CDR1 is MDHEN and CDR2 is SYDVKM in the germline V gene. The V segment lost 0 bases and the J segment 4 bases; nucleotides outside the gene matches: 3. The CDR3 loop reads CASSLWQGGNQPQHF. CDR3 DNA sequence: TGTGCCAGCAGTTTATGGCAGGGGGGAAATCAGCCCCAGCATTTT.

J is TRBJ2-5 and V is TRBV29-1, with 10 bases identical to TRBD1. CDR1 is SQVTM and CDR2 is ANQGSEA in the germline V gene. The V gene end was trimmed by 3 bases and the J gene end by 5 bases; junction bases not matched to a gene: 15. This CDR3 is built from 17 residues. CDR3 in DNA: TGCAGCGTTGACATGAGCGCGACAGGGGGCATCGGCGAGACCCAGTACTTC. Encoded protein: CSVDMSATGGIGETQYF.

The CDR3 bases are TGCGCCAGCAGCTTGGCCCCTTCCGGGACAGGGGCCAATGAGCAGTTCTTC. Its translation is CASSLAPSGTGANEQFF. The chain carries TRBV5-1 and TRBJ2-1; TRBD1 matches at 10 bases. Germline CDR1 is SGHRS and CDR2 is YFSETQ. Germline trimming cut 0 bases from V and 6 bases from J; bases unmatched to any gene: 9. The CDR3 extends over 17 amino acids.

The sample holds a few counts of this clone. The rearrangement uses TRBV3-1 (or the pseudogene TRBV3-2) and TRBJ2-7; TRBD1 matches at 10 bases. CDR1 is LGHDT, CDR2 YNNKEL, per germline (reference sequence). The CDR3 sequence is 13 residues long. Unmatched junction bases numbered 1, after V lost 4 bases and J lost 4 bases. The CDR3 loop reads CASSRDRGYEQYF. Written as DNA, the CDR3 is TGTGCCAGCAGCCGGGACAGGGGATACGAGCAGTACTTC.

This rearrangement joins TRBV18 to TRBJ2-1, with 14 bases that match TRBD2. With 5 bases clipped from V and 6 bases from J, the junction kept 6 bases outside the gene matches. CDR1 KGHSH and CDR2 LQKENI come from the germline V gene. The CDR3 sequence is 16 residues long. The chain's CDR3 is CASSSGLAGGINEQFF. The CDR3 DNA reads TGTGCCAGCTCATCCGGACTAGCGGGAGGTATCAATGAGCAGTTCTTC.

The V gene is TRBV2, the J gene TRBJ2-1, with a tentative D call TRBD1 (6 bases). Germline CDR1 is SNHLY and CDR2 is FYNNEI. Trimming removed 10 bases at V and 0 bases at J, with 10 bases between. The CDR3 length is 13 residues. CDR3 in amino acids: CATGESSYNEQFF. The CDR3 coding sequence is TGTGCCACAGGGGAGAGCTCCTACAATGAGCAGTTCTTC. The full variable domain, completed using reference TRBV2 and TRBJ2-1, is EPEVTQTPSHQVTQMGQEVILRCVPISNHLYFYWYRQILGQKVEFLVSFYNNEISEKSEIFDDQFSVERPDGSNFTLKIRSTKLEDSAMYFCATGESSYNEQFFGPGTRLTVL.

This sequence joins TRBV19 and TRBJ2-2; 8 positions match TRBD2. This CDR3 is built from 15 residues. Looked up from germline, CDR1 is LNHDA and CDR2 is SQIVND (reference sequence). Trimming cost V 4 bases and J 6 bases; bases outside gene matches: 7. CDR3 bases: TGTGCCAGTAGTAAAAAGACTAGCGACCCCGGGGAGCTGTTTTTT. It encodes CASSKKTSDPGELFF.

The rearrangement links TRBV28 to TRBJ2-3; 9 bases agree with TRBD2. The ends lost 5 bases at V and 2 bases at J; junction bases unmatched: 8. This CDR3 is built from 16 residues. CDR1 and CDR2 (germline): MDHEN, SYDVKM. The CDR3 region is CASSLSGSRNTDTQYF. As DNA, the CDR3 is TGTGCCAGCAGTCTTAGCGGGAGCCGGAACACAGATACGCAGTATTTT.

This clone was seen just once. The chain joins TRBV9 to TRBJ2-1, with no clear D. Looked up from germline, CDR1 is SGDLS and CDR2 is YYNGEE. The CDR3 has 14 amino acids. V lost 3 bases, J lost 8 bases, and 15 bases lay in between. CDR3 loop: CASSAPGKEYEQFF. The CDR3 region has the DNA TGTGCCAGCAGCGCCCCAGGCAAAGAATATGAGCAGTTCTTC.

The chain carries TRBV6-2 or TRBV6-3 and TRBJ1-3; no clear D gene. CDR1 is MNHEY and CDR2 is SVGEGT in the germline V gene. The CDR3 runs 13 residues. Deletions cut 5 bases from V and 9 bases from J, with 14 bases between. The DNA of the CDR3 is TGTGCCAGCAGTCGAGAGGCCAGAGGCACCATATATTTT. Protein product: CASSREARGTIYF.

The chain employs TRBV20-1 and TRBJ1-6, with 8 bases aligning to TRBD1. CDR1 and CDR2 from the germline V gene are DFQATT and SNEGSKA (reference sequence). This CDR3 spans 14 amino acids. V lost 3 bases and J lost 9; bases outside the gene matches: 7. Here the CDR3 DNA reads TGCAGTGCTAGTAGGGGACAGGTTGGTTCACCCCTCCACTTT. Its translation: CSASRGQVGSPLHF.

The chain couples TRBV29-1 to TRBJ1-5, with TRBD1 matching over 8 bases. Germline loops: CDR1 SQVTM, CDR2 ANQGSEA. After removal of 0 bases from V and 2 bases from J, the junction contained 12 bases not matched to a gene. The CDR3 consists of 18 residues. The CDR3 spells CSVEDRDQGAKGNQPQHF. In DNA, the CDR3 is TGCAGCGTTGAAGATCGGGACCAGGGGGCGAAGGGCAATCAGCCCCAGCATTTT.

This clone was counted between two and nine times. The rearrangement links TRBV7-6 to TRBJ2-7; D may be TRBD2 (6 bases). Trimming shortened V by 5 bases and J by 2 bases, and 19 bases separated the two germline ends. The CDR3 sequence is 16 residues long. The germline gives CDR1 SGHVS, CDR2 FNYEAQ. Here the CDR3 reads CASSPQRVVRTYEQYF. CDR3 bases: TGTGCCAGCAGCCCCCAGCGGGTGGTACGGACCTACGAGCAGTACTTC. The entire variable domain, with the rest obtained from reference TRBV7-6 and TRBJ2-7, is as follows: GAGVSQSPRYKVTKRGQDVALRCDPISGHVSLYWYRQALGQGPEFLTYFNYEAQQDKSGLPNDRFSAERPEGSISTLTIQRTEQRDSAMYRCASSPQRVVRTYEQYFGPGTRLTVT.

This clone was recorded once. The rearrangement uses TRBV7-9 and TRBJ1-5, with 8 bases fitting TRBD1. This CDR3 comprises 17 residues. V shed 3 bases and J 3 bases; nucleotides not matched to a gene: 10. Germline V gene data show CDR1 as SEHNR and CDR2 as FQNEAQ (reference sequence). The CDR3 region is CASSFNRGGAINQPQHF. The CDR3 DNA reads as TGTGCCAGCAGCTTCAACAGGGGGGGGGCTATCAATCAGCCCCAGCATTTT. Based on the CDR3 plus reference TRBV7-9 and TRBJ1-5, the full variable domain is DTGVSQNPRHKITKRGQNVTFRCDPISEHNRLYWYRQTLGQGPEFLTYFQNEAQLEKSRLLSDRFSAERPKGSFSTLEIQRTEQGDSAMYLCASSFNRGGAINQPQHFGDGTRLSIL.

V is TRBV30 and J is TRBJ1-1; D not certain. V shed 4 bases and J shed 6 bases, with 9 bases lying between them. Germline CDR1 is GTSNPN and CDR2 is SVGIG (reference sequence). The CDR3 totals 11 residues. As DNA, the CDR3 is TGTGCCTGGACAAGAGCGGCTGAAGCTTTCTTT. This encodes CAWTRAAEAFF. The variable domain in full, completed from reference TRBV30 and TRBJ1-1, reads SQTIHQWPATLVQPVGSPLSLECTVEGTSNPNLYWYRQAAGRGLQLLFYSVGIGQISSEVPQNLSASRPQDRQFILSSKKLLLSDSGFYLCAWTRAAEAFFGQGTRLTVV.